These T cell receptor beta chains were read from a single sample in a study of T cell responses to AZD1222 COVID-19 vaccine. This table comes from immunoSEQ multiplex PCR, and its TCRdb copy is limited to in-frame clones, with some not included. The sample shows 140,000 to 150,000 clones, just under 95% of them seen only once. The specimen comprised peripheral blood, sampled after recovery from COVID-19. These receptor sequences come from an adult who had recovered from COVID-19. The CDR3 runs from the conserved cysteine through the conserved F or W. The D gene is left open where the match is weak. Clone sizes are given selectively: once, few, many, or a class where the clone is expanded.

NA	TRBV23-1	TRBJ2-7	TRBD1	TGCGCCAACCCCCGGGACAGGGGGTGCGAGCAGTACTTC	CANPRDRGCEQYF
NA	TRBV12-3/TRBV12-4	TRBJ2-1	NA	TGTGCCAGCAGTTACCTCAATGAGCAGTTCTTC	CASSYLNEQFF
NA	TRBV27	TRBJ2-2	NA	TGTGCCAGCAGTTTTCTATCAGGGTCCTTGAACACCGGGGAGCTGTTTTTT	CASSFLSGSLNTGELFF
NA	TRBV29-1	TRBJ2-7	NA	TGCAGCGTTGAGGGGGAAGCTACCTACGAGCAGTACTTC	CSVEGEATYEQYF
NA	TRBV28	TRBJ1-2	NA	TGTGCCAGCAGTTTATCCGCAGTATATGGCTACACCTTC	CASSLSAVYGYTF
NA	TRBV20-1	TRBJ2-5	NA	TGCAGTGCTAGAATCGAGACCCAGTACTTC	CSARIETQYF
NA	TRBV6-1	TRBJ2-7	NA	TGTGCCAGCAGTGAAGGGGCGAACTACGAGCAGTACTTC	CASSEGANYEQYF
NA	TRBV12-3/TRBV12-4	TRBJ2-2	NA	TGTGCCAGCAGCCAAGGGGGCGGGGAGCTGTTTTTT	CASSQGGGELFF
NA	TRBV4-2	TRBJ2-7	NA	TGTGCCAGCAGCGAAACGGGGTACGAGCAGTACTTC	CASSETGYEQYF
NA	TRBV10-1	TRBJ2-7	TRBD2	TGCGCCAGCAGTGCAGGACTAGCCGGCGAGCAGTACTTC	CASSAGLAGEQYF
NA	TRBV6-5	TRBJ1-1	NA	TGTGCCAGCAGTTACTCGGAAAGGCTGAACACTGAAGCTTTCTTT	CASSYSERLNTEAFF
NA	TRBV11-2	TRBJ2-2	NA	TGTGCCAGCAGCTTCAGGGGGACTCTGGGGGCCACCGGGGAGCTGTTTTTT	CASSFRGTLGATGELFF
NA	TRBV7-8	TRBJ2-5	TRBD2	TGTGCCAGCGCCCCTCTAGCGGGAGGATTTGGGGGGGAGACCCAGTACTTC	CASAPLAGGFGGETQYF
NA	TRBV5-1	TRBJ1-1	TRBD1	TGCGCCAGCACCTCACAGGGGGCAAACACTGAAGCTTTCTTT	CASTSQGANTEAFF
once	TRBV5-6	TRBJ2-1	NA	TGTGCCAGCAGCTTGAAAAGACAGCCGAGCTCCTACAATGAGCAGTTCTTC	CASSLKRQPSSYNEQFF
NA	TRBV18	TRBJ2-7	NA	TGTGCCAGCTCACCACCAGTCCCCTACGAGCAGTACTTC	CASSPPVPYEQYF
NA	TRBV7-6	TRBJ2-3	NA	TGTGCCAGCAGCTTAGCTCAGGGGTCGGACACAGATACGCAGTATTTT	CASSLAQGSDTDTQYF
NA	TRBV6-2/TRBV6-3	TRBJ1-3	NA	TGTGCCAGCAGTAGAACAGGGTCTGGAAACACCATATATTTT	CASSRTGSGNTIYF
NA	TRBV6-6	TRBJ2-7	TRBD1	TGTGCCAGCAGTCCCGGGACAGGGTCGTCCGAGCAGTACTTC	CASSPGTGSSEQYF
NA	TRBV7-9	TRBJ2-2	TRBD2	TGTGCCAGCAGCTTAGCCTCTAGCGGGAGGAGCACCGGGGAGCTGTTTTTT	CASSLASSGRSTGELFF
NA	TRBV30	TRBJ2-7	NA	TGTGCCTGGAGCGGGCAGGAGGCCTACGAGCAGTACTTC	CAWSGQEAYEQYF
NA	TRBV9	TRBJ1-1	NA	TGTGCCAGCAGCTCCCACGGGGGTTCTACTGAAGCTTTCTTT	CASSSHGGSTEAFF
NA	TRBV4-2	TRBJ2-1	TRBD2	TGTGCCAGCAGCCAGACGGGAGGGTTCTATCGCAATGAGCAGTTCTTC	CASSQTGGFYRNEQFF
NA	TRBV12-3/TRBV12-4	TRBJ2-1	NA	TGTGCCAGCAGTTTATGGGGCTACAATGAGCAGTTCTTC	CASSLWGYNEQFF
NA	TRBV6-5	TRBJ2-3	TRBD2	TGTGCCAGCAGGGAGCGGGAGGGCCGGGGTACGCAGTATTTT	CASREREGRGTQYF
NA	TRBV19	TRBJ2-6	NA	TGTGCCAGTAGTATAGCAGGAGGGGCTGGGGCCAACGTCCTGACTTTC	CASSIAGGAGANVLTF
NA	TRBV28	TRBJ2-3	TRBD1	TGTGCCAGCAGTTTATTCTATGGGGAAGCCGGGACAGGAAAAAGCACAGATACGCAGTATTTT	CASSLFYGEAGTGKSTDTQYF
NA	TRBV19	TRBJ1-4	NA	TGTGCCAGTACCAAACACAGGACAACTAATGAAAAACTGTTTTTT	CASTKHRTTNEKLFF